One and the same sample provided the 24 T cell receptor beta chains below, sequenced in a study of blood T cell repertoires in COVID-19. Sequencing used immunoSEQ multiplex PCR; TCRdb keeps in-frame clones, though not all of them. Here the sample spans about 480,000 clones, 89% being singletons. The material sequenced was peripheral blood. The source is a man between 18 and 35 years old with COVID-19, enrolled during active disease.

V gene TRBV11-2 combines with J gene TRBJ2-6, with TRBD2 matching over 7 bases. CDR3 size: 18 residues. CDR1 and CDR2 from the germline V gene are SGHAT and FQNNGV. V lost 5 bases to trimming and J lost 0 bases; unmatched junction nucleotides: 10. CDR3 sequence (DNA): TGTGCCAGCAGCCCCAACGGGGGGACCGCCTCTGGGGCCAACGTCCTGACTTTC. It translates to CASSPNGGTASGANVLTF.

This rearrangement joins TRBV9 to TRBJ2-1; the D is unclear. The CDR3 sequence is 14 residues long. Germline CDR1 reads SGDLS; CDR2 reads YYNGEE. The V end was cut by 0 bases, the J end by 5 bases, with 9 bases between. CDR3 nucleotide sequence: TGTGCCAGCAGCGTAGTCACTAACAACAATGAGCAGTTCTTC. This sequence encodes CASSVVTNNNEQFF.

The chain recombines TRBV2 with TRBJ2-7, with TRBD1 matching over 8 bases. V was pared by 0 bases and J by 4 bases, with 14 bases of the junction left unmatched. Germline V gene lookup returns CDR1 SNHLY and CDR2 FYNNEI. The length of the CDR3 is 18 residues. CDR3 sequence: CASSEALAEWTGLYEQYF. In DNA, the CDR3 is TGTGCCAGCAGTGAAGCGCTAGCTGAGTGGACAGGGTTATACGAGCAGTACTTC. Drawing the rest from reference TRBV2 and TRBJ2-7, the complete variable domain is EPEVTQTPSHQVTQMGQEVILRCVPISNHLYFYWYRQILGQKVEFLVSFYNNEISEKSEIFDDQFSVERPDGSNFTLKIRSTKLEDSAMYFCASSEALAEWTGLYEQYFGPGTRLTVT.

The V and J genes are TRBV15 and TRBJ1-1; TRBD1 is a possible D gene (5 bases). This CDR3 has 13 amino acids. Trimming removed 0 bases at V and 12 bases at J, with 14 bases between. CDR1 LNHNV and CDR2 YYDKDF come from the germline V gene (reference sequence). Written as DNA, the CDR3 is TGTGCCACCAGCAGAGATCAGGTAGGGGCAACTTTCTTT. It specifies CATSRDQVGATFF.

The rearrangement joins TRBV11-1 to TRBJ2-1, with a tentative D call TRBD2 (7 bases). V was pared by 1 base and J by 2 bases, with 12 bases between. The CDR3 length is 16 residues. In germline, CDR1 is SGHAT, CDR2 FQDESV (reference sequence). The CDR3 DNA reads TGTGCCAGCAGCTTAGAGAAGGGGGGGACCTACAATGAGCAGTTCTTC. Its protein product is CASSLEKGGTYNEQFF.

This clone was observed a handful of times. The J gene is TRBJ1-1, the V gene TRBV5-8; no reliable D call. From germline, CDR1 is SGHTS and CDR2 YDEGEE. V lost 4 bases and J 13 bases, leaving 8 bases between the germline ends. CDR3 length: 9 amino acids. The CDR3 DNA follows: TGTGCCAGCAGCCCGGGATATTTCTTT. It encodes CASSPGYFF.

The CDR3 sequence is CASSPLGAGGYEQYF. The CDR3 DNA reads as TGTGCCAGCAGCCCGTTGGGAGCGGGGGGCTACGAGCAGTACTTC. V gene TRBV11-2 combines with J gene TRBJ2-7, with TRBD2 identical over 9 bases. Per the germline V gene, CDR1 is SGHAT and CDR2 is FQNNGV. V shed 5 bases and J 3 bases; nucleotides not matched to a gene: 8. This CDR3 is built from 15 residues. The variable domain in full, completed from reference TRBV11-2 and TRBJ2-7, reads EAGVAQSPRYKIIEKRQSVAFWCNPISGHATLYWYQQILGQGPKLLIQFQNNGVVDDSQLPKDRFSAERLKGVDSTLKIQPAKLEDSAVYLCASSPLGAGGYEQYFGPGTRLTVT.

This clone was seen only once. CDR3 region: CATSRDRGTTGELFF. In nucleotides, the CDR3 is TGTGCCACCAGCCGGGACAGGGGTACAACCGGGGAGCTGTTTTTT. The genes are TRBV2 and TRBJ2-2, with 10 positions matching TRBD1. CDR3 length: 15 residues. After removal of 10 bases from V and 5 bases from J, the junction contained 10 bases not matched to a gene. The germline gives CDR1 SNHLY, CDR2 FYNNEI. The whole variable domain, filled in from reference TRBV2 and TRBJ2-2, reads EPEVTQTPSHQVTQMGQEVILRCVPISNHLYFYWYRQILGQKVEFLVSFYNNEISEKSEIFDDQFSVERPDGSNFTLKIRSTKLEDSAMYFCATSRDRGTTGELFFGEGSRLTVL.

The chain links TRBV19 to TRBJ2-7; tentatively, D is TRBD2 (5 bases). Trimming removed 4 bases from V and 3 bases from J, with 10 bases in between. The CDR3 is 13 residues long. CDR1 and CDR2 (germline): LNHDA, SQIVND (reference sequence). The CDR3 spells CASSTGVSYEQYF. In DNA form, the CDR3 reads TGTGCCAGTAGTACCGGGGTCAGCTACGAGCAGTACTTC. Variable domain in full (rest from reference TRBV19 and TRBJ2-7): DGGITQSPKYLFRKEGQNVTLSCEQNLNHDAMYWYRQDPGQGLRLIYYSQIVNDFQKGDIAEGYSVSREKKESFPLTVTSAQKNPTAFYLCASSTGVSYEQYFGPGTRLTVT.

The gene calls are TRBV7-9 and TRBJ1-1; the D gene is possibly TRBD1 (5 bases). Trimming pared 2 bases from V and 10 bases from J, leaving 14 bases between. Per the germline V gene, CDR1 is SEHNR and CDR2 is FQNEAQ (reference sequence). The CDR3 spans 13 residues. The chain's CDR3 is CASSLRIGAVAFF. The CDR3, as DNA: TGTGCCAGCAGCTTAAGGATAGGGGCGGTAGCTTTCTTT.

The CDR3, as DNA: TGTGCCAGCCCCACGGGGCGGGGGGCGCCGAACACTGAAGCTTTCTTT. Translated: CASPTGRGAPNTEAFF. This chain links TRBV27 with TRBJ1-1; D might be TRBD1 (6 bases). The V and J ends lost 8 bases and 1 base respectively, with 20 bases between them. Germline V gene data show CDR1 as MNHEY and CDR2 as SMNVEV (reference sequence). This CDR3 spans 16 amino acids.

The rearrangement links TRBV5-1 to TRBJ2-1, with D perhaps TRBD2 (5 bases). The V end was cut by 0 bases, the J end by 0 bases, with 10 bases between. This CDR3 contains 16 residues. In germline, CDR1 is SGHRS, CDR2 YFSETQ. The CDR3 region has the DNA TGCGCCAGCAGCTTGGCGACGGGAAGCTCCTACAATGAGCAGTTCTTC. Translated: CASSLATGSSYNEQFF.

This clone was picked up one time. The CDR3 loop reads CASSAQLGHTGELFF. Written as DNA, the CDR3 is TGCGCCAGCAGTGCCCAGCTGGGCCACACCGGGGAGCTGTTTTTT. The gene calls are TRBV10-2 and TRBJ2-2; D is uncertain. The CDR3 totals 15 residues. With 4 bases removed from V and 3 bases from J, the gap between germline ends came to 12 bases. Germline-derived CDR1 and CDR2 are WSHSY and SAAADI.

The CDR3 DNA reads as TGCGCCAGCTCTGCTGACAGGGTTTACGGCTACACCTTC. Translation gives CASSADRVYGYTF. This chain uses TRBV10-1 with TRBJ1-2; TRBD1 matches at 7 bases. The CDR3 totals 13 residues. The germline V gene encodes CDR1 WNHNN and CDR2 SYGVQD (reference sequence). The V gene end was trimmed by 8 bases and the J gene end by 8 bases; junction bases not matched to a gene: 11.

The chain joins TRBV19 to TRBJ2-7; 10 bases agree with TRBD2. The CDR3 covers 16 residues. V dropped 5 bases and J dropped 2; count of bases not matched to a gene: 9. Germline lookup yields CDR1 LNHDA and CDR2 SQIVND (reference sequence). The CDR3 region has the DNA TGTGCCAGTAGTTCGTCCTCACTAGCGGGGACCTACGAGCAGTACTTC. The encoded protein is CASSSSSLAGTYEQYF.

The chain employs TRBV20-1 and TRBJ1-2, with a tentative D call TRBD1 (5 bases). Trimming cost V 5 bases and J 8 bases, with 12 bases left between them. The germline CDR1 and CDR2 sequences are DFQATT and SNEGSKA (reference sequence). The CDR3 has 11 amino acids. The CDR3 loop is CSAVGAAGYTF. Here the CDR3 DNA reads TGCAGTGCTGTAGGGGCCGCAGGCTACACCTTC.

The DNA for the CDR3 is TGTGCCACCAGCAGAGACAGGGCAGATAGCAATCAGCCCCAGCATTTT. Its protein is CATSRDRADSNQPQHF. V and J are TRBV15 and TRBJ1-5; D might be TRBD1 (5 bases). V shed 0 bases and J shed 0 bases, with 9 bases lying between them. This CDR3 has 16 residues. The V gene's germline CDR1 is LNHNV and CDR2 YYDKDF (reference sequence).

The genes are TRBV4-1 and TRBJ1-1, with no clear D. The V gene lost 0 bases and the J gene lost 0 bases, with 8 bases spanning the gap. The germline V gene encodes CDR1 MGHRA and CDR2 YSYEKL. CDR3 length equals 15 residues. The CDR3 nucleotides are TGCGCCAGCAGCCAAGAACAGACCATGAACACTGAAGCTTTCTTT. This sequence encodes CASSQEQTMNTEAFF.

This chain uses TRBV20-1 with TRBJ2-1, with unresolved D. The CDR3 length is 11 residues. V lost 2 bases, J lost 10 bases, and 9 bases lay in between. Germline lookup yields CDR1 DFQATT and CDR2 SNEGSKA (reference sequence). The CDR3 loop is CSARTEEEQFF. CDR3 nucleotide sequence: TGCAGTGCTAGAACTGAGGAGGAGCAGTTCTTC.

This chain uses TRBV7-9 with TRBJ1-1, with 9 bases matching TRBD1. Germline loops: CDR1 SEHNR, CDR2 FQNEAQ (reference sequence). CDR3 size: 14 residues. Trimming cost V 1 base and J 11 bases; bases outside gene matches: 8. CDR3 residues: CASSLVGRDREAFF. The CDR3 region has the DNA TGTGCCAGCAGCTTAGTAGGAAGGGACAGGGAGGCTTTCTTT.

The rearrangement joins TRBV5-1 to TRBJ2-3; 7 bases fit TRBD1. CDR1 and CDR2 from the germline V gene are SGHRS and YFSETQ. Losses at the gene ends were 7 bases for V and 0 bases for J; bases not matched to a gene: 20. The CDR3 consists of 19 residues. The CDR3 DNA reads TGCGCCAGCCCCCACACGCCGGGACAGCTATTGACTAGCACAGATACGCAGTATTTT. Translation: CASPHTPGQLLTSTDTQYF.

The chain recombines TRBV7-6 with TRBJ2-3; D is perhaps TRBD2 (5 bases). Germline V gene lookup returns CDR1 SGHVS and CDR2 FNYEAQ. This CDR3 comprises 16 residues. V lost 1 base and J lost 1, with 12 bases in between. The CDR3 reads CASSLEASPRTDTQYF. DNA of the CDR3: TGTGCCAGCAGCTTAGAAGCTAGCCCGCGCACAGATACGCAGTATTTT.

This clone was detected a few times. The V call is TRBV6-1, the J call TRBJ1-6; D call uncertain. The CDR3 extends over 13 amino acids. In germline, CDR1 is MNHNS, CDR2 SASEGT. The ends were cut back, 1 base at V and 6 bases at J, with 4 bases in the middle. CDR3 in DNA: TGTGCCAGCAGTGAAGTTAGTAATTCACCCCTCCACTTT. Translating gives CASSEVSNSPLHF.

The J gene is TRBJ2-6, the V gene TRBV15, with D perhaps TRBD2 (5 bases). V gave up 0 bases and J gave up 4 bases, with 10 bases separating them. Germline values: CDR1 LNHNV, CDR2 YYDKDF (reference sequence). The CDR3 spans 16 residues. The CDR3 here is CATSRDRTLGANVLTF. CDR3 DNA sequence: TGTGCCACCAGCAGAGACAGGACTCTAGGGGCCAACGTCCTGACTTTC.